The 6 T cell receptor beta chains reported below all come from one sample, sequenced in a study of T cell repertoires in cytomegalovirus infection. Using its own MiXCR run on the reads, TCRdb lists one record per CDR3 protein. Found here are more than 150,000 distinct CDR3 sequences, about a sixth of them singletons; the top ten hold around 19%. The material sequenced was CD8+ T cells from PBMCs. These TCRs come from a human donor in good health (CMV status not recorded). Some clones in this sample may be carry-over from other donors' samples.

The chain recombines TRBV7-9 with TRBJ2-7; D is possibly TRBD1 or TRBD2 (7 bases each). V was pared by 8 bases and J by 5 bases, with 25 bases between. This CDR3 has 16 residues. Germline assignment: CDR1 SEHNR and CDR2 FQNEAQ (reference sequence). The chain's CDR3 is CASGGPLAGGTNEQYF. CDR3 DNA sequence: TGTGCCAGCGGCGGTCCGTTGGCAGGGGGGACTAACGAGCAGTACTTC. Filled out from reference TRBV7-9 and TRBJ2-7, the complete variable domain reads DTGVSQNPRHKITKRGQNVTFRCDPISEHNRLYWYRQTLGQGPEFLTYFQNEAQLEKSRLLSDRFSAERPKGSFSTLEIQRTEQGDSAMYLCASGGPLAGGTNEQYFGPGTRLTVT.

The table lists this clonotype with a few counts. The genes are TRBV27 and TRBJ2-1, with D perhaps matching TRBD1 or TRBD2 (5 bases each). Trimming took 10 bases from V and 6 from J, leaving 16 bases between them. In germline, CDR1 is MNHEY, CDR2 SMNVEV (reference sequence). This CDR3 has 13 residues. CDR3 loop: CATLGGGVNEQFF. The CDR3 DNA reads TGTGCCACCCTTGGTGGGGGAGTCAATGAGCAGTTCTTC.

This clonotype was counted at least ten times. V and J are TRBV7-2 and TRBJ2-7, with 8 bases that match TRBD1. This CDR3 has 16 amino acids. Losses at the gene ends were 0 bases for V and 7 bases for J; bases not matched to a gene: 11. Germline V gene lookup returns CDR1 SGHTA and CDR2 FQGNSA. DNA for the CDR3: TGTGCCAGCAGCTTAGCGACTTCGGGGGACAGGAAGGAGCAGTACTTC. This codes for CASSLATSGDRKEQYF.

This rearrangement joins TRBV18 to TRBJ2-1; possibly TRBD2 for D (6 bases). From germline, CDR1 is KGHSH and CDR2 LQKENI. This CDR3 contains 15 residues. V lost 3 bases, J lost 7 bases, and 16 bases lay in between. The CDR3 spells CASSPELAEGNEQFF. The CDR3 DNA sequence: TGTGCCAGCTCACCGGAACTAGCCGAAGGGAATGAGCAGTTCTTC.

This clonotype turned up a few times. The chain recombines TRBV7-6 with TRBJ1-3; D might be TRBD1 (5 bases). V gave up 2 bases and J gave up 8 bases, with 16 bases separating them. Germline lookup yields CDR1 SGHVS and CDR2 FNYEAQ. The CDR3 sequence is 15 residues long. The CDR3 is CASSLRSREGDTIYF. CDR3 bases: TGTGCCAGCAGCTTAAGATCCAGGGAAGGTGACACCATATATTTT. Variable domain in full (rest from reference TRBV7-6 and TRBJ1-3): GAGVSQSPRYKVTKRGQDVALRCDPISGHVSLYWYRQALGQGPEFLTYFNYEAQQDKSGLPNDRFSAERPEGSISTLTIQRTEQRDSAMYRCASSLRSREGDTIYFGEGSWLTVV.

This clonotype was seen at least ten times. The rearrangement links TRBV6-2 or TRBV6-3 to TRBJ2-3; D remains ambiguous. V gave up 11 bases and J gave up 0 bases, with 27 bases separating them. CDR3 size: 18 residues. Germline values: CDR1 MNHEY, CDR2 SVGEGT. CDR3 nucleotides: TGTGCCGCAAGTTACTCACTCGTCCACCTAACTAGCACAGATACGCAGTATTTT. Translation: CAASYSLVHLTSTDTQYF.